The clone carrying this TCR beta chain was counted only a few times. The antigen remains unidentified. The CDR3 sequence is 14 residues long. The V and J ends lost 3 bases and 3 bases respectively, with 12 bases between them. Per the germline V gene, CDR1 is SGDLS and CDR2 is YYNGEE. TCR beta CDR3 region amplification was performed from RNA transcripts. With the HTBI primer set, the TCR CDR3 went through a first round of RT-PCR. Using its own MiXCR run on the multiplex PCR reads, TCRdb lists one record per CDR3 protein. The table shows about 480,000 distinct CDR3 sequences, with 13% to 15% occurring only once. These data come from a study of T cells in Graves' hyperthyroidism and ophthalmopathy. The PBMCs studied were ones that came from 10 ml fresh peripheral blood. General study points: Most expanded thyroid clonotypes above 0.001 recurred in blood.

This sequence originates from a woman younger than 35 with Graves' hyperthyroidism. V and J are TRBV9 and TRBJ1-1; D unresolved. Sequenced: blood. The CDR3 loop reads CASSDGGWDTEAFF. The CDR3 region has the DNA TGTGCCAGCAGCGATGGAGGGTGGGACACTGAAGCTTTCTTT.